This TCR beta chain originates from a study of blood T cell repertoires in COVID-19. Original processing notes: Quantification of nucleated cells was approximated via reference gene primer amplification. Sequencing used immunoSEQ multiplex PCR; TCRdb keeps in-frame clones, though not all of them. V, J and clone size reflect that table, while D and trimming were determined from the DNA. The repertoire holds tens of thousands of clones, with approximately 83% as singletons. The CDR3 consists of 14 residues. CDR1 is SQVTM, CDR2 ANQGSEA, per germline. V dropped 4 bases and J dropped 0 bases, with 7 bases sitting between them.

The J gene is TRBJ2-6, the V gene TRBV29-1; D is perhaps TRBD2 (6 bases). The receptor was isolated from a human donor with acute or convalescent COVID-19. The donor label of this sample is uncertain. Sample: peripheral blood. Here the CDR3 reads CSVGGVSGANVLTF. As DNA, the CDR3 is TGCAGCGTTGGCGGGGTCTCTGGGGCCAACGTCCTGACTTTC.